The next 30 T cell receptor beta chains were all read from a single sample in a study of OX40 agonist ivuxolimab in advanced cancers. Produced via immunoSEQ multiplex PCR; TCRdb's table is partial and in-frame only. The sample includes tens of thousands of clones, around 80% seen only once; the top ten take 4.4%. The sample in question was CD4+ or CD8+ T cells sorted from blood, obtained in a trial of the OX40 agonist ivuxolimab. The source is an adult with an advanced solid tumor such as melanoma, head and neck, liver or kidney cancer.

The V gene is TRBV19, the J gene TRBJ2-2; the D gene is possibly TRBD2 (5 bases). The CDR3 is 14 amino acids. Trimming stripped 6 bases from V and 12 bases from J, with 20 bases between. Germline V CDR1 and CDR2: LNHDA, SQIVND (reference sequence). The CDR3 spells CASRGVSQPGKLFF. The CDR3 DNA sequence: TGTGCCAGTAGGGGAGTCAGTCAACCGGGGAAGCTGTTTTTT.

This clone came up a few times. The chain couples TRBV27 to TRBJ1-1; 7 bases match TRBD1. Trimming removed 6 bases from V and 1 base from J; junction bases left unmatched: 8. Per germline, CDR1 MNHEY and CDR2 SMNVEV (reference sequence). The CDR3 spans 15 residues. The DNA for the CDR3 is TGTGCCAGCAGCTTCACCGGGACAGAGAACACTGAAGCTTTCTTT. Protein product: CASSFTGTENTEAFF.

V is TRBV5-1 and J is TRBJ2-7, with no clear D. Germline assignment: CDR1 SGHRS and CDR2 YFSETQ. The CDR3 extends over 14 amino acids. CDR3 amino acids: CHPPLWEYSYEQYF. DNA of the CDR3: TGCCACCCCCCCCTGTGGGAATACTCCTACGAGCAGTACTTC. Full variable domain (missing parts from reference TRBV5-1 and TRBJ2-7): KAGVTQTPRYLIKTRGQQVTLSCSPISGHRSVSWYQQTPGQGLQFLFEYFSETQRNKGNFPGRFSGRQFSNSRSEMNVSTLELGDSALYLCHPPLWEYSYEQYFGPGTRLTVT.

This chain connects TRBV28 to TRBJ2-7, with 7 bases aligning to TRBD1. This CDR3 spans 11 amino acids. In germline, CDR1 is MDHEN, CDR2 SYDVKM. V trimming: 10 bases; J trimming: 3 bases; junction bases outside the gene matches: 3. DNA of the CDR3: TGTGCCATCAACAGGGGCTACGAGCAGTACTTC. It is translated as CAINRGYEQYF.

The chain joins TRBV7-3 to TRBJ2-7, with a weak D call TRBD2 (6 bases). Germline lookup yields CDR1 SGHTA and CDR2 FQGTGA. Deletions cut 2 bases from V and 5 bases from J, with 10 bases between. The CDR3 spans 13 residues. The chain's CDR3 is CASSLELAHEQYF. In DNA, the CDR3 is TGTGCCAGCAGCTTAGAACTAGCCCACGAGCAGTACTTC. Supplemented by reference TRBV7-3 and TRBJ2-7, the full variable domain reads GAGVSQTPSNKVTEKGKYVELRCDPISGHTALYWYRQSLGQGPEFLIYFQGTGAADDSGLPNDRFFAVRPEGSVSTLKIQRTERGDSAVYLCASSLELAHEQYFGPGTRLTVT.

This clone showed up just a few times. The chain carries TRBV7-2 and TRBJ2-5; the match to TRBD1 covers 8 bases. This CDR3 comprises 13 residues. V shed 6 bases and J 5 bases; nucleotides not matched to a gene: 5. Germline V gene lookup returns CDR1 SGHTA and CDR2 FQGNSA. The CDR3 nucleotides are TGTGCCAGCAGTACCAGGGACAGGGAGACCCAGTACTTC. As protein: CASSTRDRETQYF.

The chain combines TRBV4-1 with TRBJ2-1, with TRBD2 matching 7 bases. The CDR3 is 16 amino acids. CDR1 and CDR2 (germline): MGHRA, YSYEKL. The junction had 9 bases not matched to a gene; V was cut back by 0 bases and J by 7 bases. CDR3 sequence: CASSQDFLREWNEQFF. As DNA, the CDR3 is TGCGCCAGCAGCCAAGATTTCCTGCGGGAGTGGAATGAGCAGTTCTTC.

V usage is TRBV9 and J usage is TRBJ1-1; D is unresolved. V was trimmed by 1 base and J by 1 base, leaving 8 bases between them. This CDR3 region has 14 residues. CDR1 is SGDLS and CDR2 is YYNGEE in the germline V gene. CDR3 sequence reads: CASSVSRTNTEAFF. DNA of the CDR3: TGTGCCAGCAGCGTAAGCAGGACGAACACTGAAGCTTTCTTT.

The V and J genes are TRBV6-1 and TRBJ2-3; D unclear. The CDR3 runs 14 residues. Germline V gene data show CDR1 as MNHNS and CDR2 as SASEGT. Deletions cut 2 bases from V and 4 bases from J, with 10 bases between. The CDR3 nucleotides are TGTGCCAGCAGTGAATCTTTATCATCAGATACGCAGTATTTT. This sequence encodes CASSESLSSDTQYF.

This chain connects TRBV5-1 to TRBJ1-5; TRBD1 agrees at 7 bases. V gave up 4 bases and J gave up 0 bases; unmatched junction bases: 4. In germline, CDR1 is SGHRS, CDR2 YFSETQ. The CDR3 runs to 15 residues. CDR3 nucleotides: TGCGCCAGCAGCCCGACAGGGAATAGCAATCAGCCCCAGCATTTT. This encodes CASSPTGNSNQPQHF.

The rearrangement links TRBV5-1 to TRBJ2-5, with D perhaps matching TRBD1 (6 bases). Germline CDR1 and CDR2: SGHRS and YFSETQ. Trimming removed 2 bases from V and 5 bases from J, with 16 bases in between. The CDR3 covers 15 residues. CDR3 DNA: TGCGCCAGCAGCTTCCCGACAGGCCCCGGGGAGACCCAGTACTTC. It yields the protein CASSFPTGPGETQYF.

In this sample, this clone turned up once. This chain uses TRBV11-3 with TRBJ1-1; 7 nucleotides match TRBD1. The V segment lost 4 bases and the J segment 0 bases; nucleotides outside the gene matches: 5. CDR1 and CDR2 (germline): SGHNT, YENEEA. This CDR3 has 15 residues. The CDR3 region is CASSSQGTVNTEAFF. DNA for the CDR3: TGTGCCAGCAGCTCACAGGGGACCGTGAACACTGAAGCTTTCTTT.

The chain has TRBV5-8 and TRBJ1-1; perhaps TRBD1 as D (6 bases). The V gene's germline CDR1 is SGHTS and CDR2 YDEGEE. V shed 0 bases and J shed 1 base, with 16 bases lying between them. CDR3 length equals 17 residues. The CDR3 sequence: CASSLEAGANTNTEAFF. CDR3 DNA: TGTGCCAGCAGCTTGGAGGCAGGGGCGAATACGAACACTGAAGCTTTCTTT.

The chain links TRBV27 to TRBJ1-5, with D maybe TRBD1 (5 bases). V lost 1 base and J 1 base, leaving 14 bases between the germline ends. This CDR3 is 17 amino acids long. The germline V gene has CDR1 MNHEY and CDR2 SMNVEV (reference sequence). CDR3 loop: CASSLFWDRVSNQPQHF. The CDR3 DNA reads as TGTGCCAGCAGTTTATTCTGGGACCGCGTAAGCAATCAGCCCCAGCATTTT.

The chain has TRBV27 and TRBJ2-6, with TRBD1 matching over 8 bases. The CDR3 is 16 residues long. J lost 2 bases, V lost 7 bases, and 7 bases had no gene match. In germline, CDR1 is MNHEY, CDR2 SMNVEV (reference sequence). As DNA, the CDR3 is TGTGCCAGCAAGGACAGGGAGTCGCCTGGGGCCAACGTCCTGACTTTC. This sequence encodes CASKDRESPGANVLTF.

The V and J genes are TRBV2 and TRBJ1-5; D not certain. This CDR3 contains 16 residues. Trimming left V 5 bases short and J 0 bases short, with 14 bases between. The germline gives CDR1 SNHLY, CDR2 FYNNEI. The CDR3 region is CASSRETPYSNQPQHF. CDR3 coding DNA: TGTGCCAGCAGTCGAGAGACACCTTATAGCAATCAGCCCCAGCATTTT. The variable domain in full, completed from reference TRBV2 and TRBJ1-5, reads EPEVTQTPSHQVTQMGQEVILRCVPISNHLYFYWYRQILGQKVEFLVSFYNNEISEKSEIFDDQFSVERPDGSNFTLKIRSTKLEDSAMYFCASSRETPYSNQPQHFGDGTRLSIL.

V usage is TRBV18 and J usage is TRBJ2-5; no firm D call. V lost 6 bases and J lost 2, with 10 bases in between. The CDR3 length is 13 residues. CDR1 is KGHSH, CDR2 LQKENI, per germline. The DNA for the CDR3 is TGTGCCAGCTCTTTGACCGCTCAAGAGACCCAGTACTTC. It codes for CASSLTAQETQYF.

The chain combines TRBV19 with TRBJ2-1; 11 positions match TRBD1. Germline V gene lookup returns CDR1 LNHDA and CDR2 SQIVND (reference sequence). The CDR3 is 15 residues long. V shed 9 bases, J shed 6 bases, and the junction held 10 bases outside the gene matches. The DNA for the CDR3 is TGTGCCAGCGGACAGGGGGCGCGGGGAGGCAATGAGCAGTTCTTC. Residues: CASGQGARGGNEQFF.

The chain employs TRBV5-5 and TRBJ2-5; D might be TRBD1 or TRBD2, each matching 5 bases. This CDR3 comprises 14 residues. Germline lookup yields CDR1 SGHKS and CDR2 YYEKEE (reference sequence). The V and J ends lost 4 bases and 5 bases respectively, with 15 bases between them. CDR3 sequence: CASSPTVRDETQYF. CDR3 bases: TGTGCCAGCAGCCCGACGGTCCGGGACGAGACCCAGTACTTC. The complete variable domain, with remaining parts taken from reference TRBV5-5 and TRBJ2-5, reads DAGVTQSPTHLIKTRGQQVTLRCSPISGHKSVSWYQQVLGQGPQFIFQYYEKEERGRGNFPDRFSARQFPNYSSELNVNALLLGDSALYLCASSPTVRDETQYFGPGTRLLVL.

This sequence joins TRBV7-2 and TRBJ2-5; the match to TRBD2 covers 12 bases. This CDR3 region has 15 residues. V gave up 6 bases and J gave up 7 bases; unmatched junction bases: 9. Per germline, CDR1 SGHTA and CDR2 FQGNSA. This chain's CDR3 is CASRGLAGPQATQYF. The CDR3 nucleotides read TGTGCCAGCAGAGGACTAGCGGGACCCCAGGCGACCCAGTACTTC.

This clone appeared a few times. J is TRBJ1-1 and V is TRBV28; D possibly corresponds to TRBD1 (6 bases). Trimming took off 7 bases at V and 1 base at J, with 13 bases between the two ends. Germline loops: CDR1 MDHEN, CDR2 SYDVKM. This CDR3 is built from 14 residues. This chain's CDR3 is CASKGGWGNTEAFF. In DNA, the CDR3 is TGTGCCAGCAAGGGGGGTTGGGGGAACACTGAAGCTTTCTTT. Full variable domain (missing parts from reference TRBV28 and TRBJ1-1): DVKVTQSSRYLVKRTGEKVFLECVQDMDHENMFWYRQDPGLGLRLIYFSYDVKMKEKGDIPEGYSVSREKKERFSLILESASTNQTSMYLCASKGGWGNTEAFFGQGTRLTVV.

A single count supports this clone. The chain recombines TRBV19 with TRBJ2-7, with D tentatively TRBD1 or TRBD2 (5 bases each). CDR3 size: 13 residues. Trimming took 6 bases from V and 9 from J, leaving 18 bases between them. Looked up from germline, CDR1 is LNHDA and CDR2 is SQIVND (reference sequence). The CDR3 DNA reads as TGTGCCAGTAGAAGCCGGGACCTCCCCGGGCAGTACTTC. Translating it yields CASRSRDLPGQYF.

The chain's CDR3 is CAIRRQLSWNGPMNTEAFF. As DNA, the CDR3 is TGTGCCATCAGACGTCAATTAAGCTGGAACGGGCCAATGAACACTGAAGCTTTCTTT. The V gene is TRBV10-3, the J gene TRBJ1-1; D is unresolved. The V end was cut by 6 bases, the J end by 0 bases, with 26 bases between. The CDR3 sequence is 19 residues long. Germline-derived CDR1 and CDR2 are ENHRY and SYGVKD.

The rearrangement links TRBV5-1 to TRBJ2-2, with D unclear. Germline V CDR1 and CDR2: SGHRS, YFSETQ. The CDR3 covers 14 residues. Trimming stripped 2 bases from V and 4 bases from J, with 9 bases between. CDR3 protein: CASSLLRPTGELFF. The DNA for the CDR3 is TGCGCCAGCAGCTTATTGCGTCCCACCGGGGAGCTGTTTTTT.

The V call is TRBV27, the J call TRBJ1-1; a weak D match, TRBD1 (6 bases). V was clipped by 5 bases and J by 1 base, with 20 bases between them. This CDR3 comprises 17 residues. Germline loops: CDR1 MNHEY, CDR2 SMNVEV (reference sequence). CDR3 loop: CASSPLGGGLGNTEAFF. The CDR3 nucleotides read TGTGCCAGCAGTCCCCTTGGGGGGGGGCTAGGGAACACTGAAGCTTTCTTT.

The chain couples TRBV5-1 to TRBJ2-6; D is ambiguous. Trimming shortened V by 0 bases and J by 0 bases, and 7 bases separated the two germline ends. This CDR3 has 16 residues. CDR1 is SGHRS, CDR2 YFSETQ, per germline. The CDR3 is CASSLGPPSGANVLTF. DNA for the CDR3: TGCGCCAGCAGCTTGGGCCCGCCCTCTGGGGCCAACGTCCTGACTTTC.

J is TRBJ1-2 and V is TRBV9; D not certain. The ends were cut back, 4 bases at V and 5 bases at J, with 9 bases in the middle. CDR3 size: 12 residues. Germline-derived CDR1 and CDR2 are SGDLS and YYNGEE. CDR3 sequence reads: CASSHTVYGYTF. CDR3 nucleotide sequence: TGTGCCAGCAGCCACACAGTGTATGGCTACACCTTC.

V is TRBV21-1 and J is TRBJ1-2; the table assigns TRBD1, which was not confirmed against the DNA. TRBV21-1 is recorded as a pseudogene. CDR3 length equals 15 residues. CDR3 DNA: TGTGCCAGCAGCAAACTCGTCAGGGGGGACTATGGCTACACCTTC. This sequence encodes CASSKLVRGDYGYTF.

V usage is TRBV5-1 and J usage is TRBJ2-7; D tentatively reads TRBD1 or TRBD2 (7 bases each). This CDR3 contains 14 residues. Germline V lookup: CDR1 SGHRS, CDR2 YFSETQ. V lost 4 bases and J lost 4, with 15 bases in between. CDR3 region: CASSLRQGGYEQYF. CDR3 coding DNA: TGCGCCAGCAGCCTCCGACAGGGAGGGTACGAGCAGTACTTC. Full variable domain (missing parts from reference TRBV5-1 and TRBJ2-7): KAGVTQTPRYLIKTRGQQVTLSCSPISGHRSVSWYQQTPGQGLQFLFEYFSETQRNKGNFPGRFSGRQFSNSRSEMNVSTLELGDSALYLCASSLRQGGYEQYFGPGTRLTVT.

The chain employs TRBV18 and TRBJ2-5; 12 nucleotides match TRBD1. Germline V gene data show CDR1 as KGHSH and CDR2 as LQKENI. Trimming removed 6 bases from V and 12 bases from J; junction bases left unmatched: 17. The CDR3 sequence is 16 residues long. Here the CDR3 DNA reads TGTGCCAGCTCGCCGGGACAGGGGGCGCGGATTCAGGCCAAGTACTTC. Translation: CASSPGQGARIQAKYF.